The 16 T cell receptor beta chains presented below share a single source sample, sequenced in a study of response to subunit inactivated influenza vaccine. Using its own MiXCR run on the RT-PCR reads, TCRdb lists one record per CDR3 protein. The sample lists over 450,000 distinct CDR3 sequences, approximately 12% seen once, with around 13% in the top ten. The material sequenced was PBMCs from blood, taken roughly 47 days after vaccination. These receptor sequences come from a man over 45 who received an inactivated influenza vaccine.

This clonotype was counted a few times. The V gene is TRBV20-1, the J gene TRBJ1-5; the match to TRBD1 covers 10 bases. The CDR3 runs to 12 residues. Per germline, CDR1 DFQATT and CDR2 SNEGSKA (reference sequence). Trimming at V came to 4 bases and at J to 7 bases, leaving 1 base not matched to a gene. The CDR3 region has the DNA TGCAGTGCTAAGACAGGGGGCCAGCCCCAGCATTTT. Residues: CSAKTGGQPQHF.

The V and J genes are TRBV6-2 or TRBV6-3 and TRBJ2-2; 11 nucleotides line up with TRBD1. Per germline, CDR1 MNHEY and CDR2 SVGEGT. The CDR3 covers 13 residues. After removal of 10 bases from V and 4 bases from J, the junction contained 2 bases not matched to a gene. CDR3 protein: CATGTGGTGELFF. In nucleotides, the CDR3 is TGTGCCACCGGGACAGGGGGCACCGGGGAGCTGTTTTTT.

Comment on this clonotype: This may arise from a read error, as a much more abundant clone is one base away. The chain joins TRBV28 to TRBJ2-5, with TRBD2 identical over 12 bases. This CDR3 comprises 16 residues. Germline V gives CDR1 MDHEN, CDR2 SYDVKM. CDR3 sequence: CASSSGLAGYQEPQYF. Here the CDR3 DNA reads TGTGCCAGCAGTTCAGGACTAGCGGGGTACCAAGAGCCCCAGTACTTC. Full variable domain (remainder filled in from reference TRBV28 and TRBJ2-5): DVKVTQSSRYLVKRTGEKVFLECVQDMDHENMFWYRQDPGLGLRLIYFSYDVKMKEKGDIPEGYSVSREKKERFSLILESASTNQTSMYLCASSSGLAGYQEPQYFGPGTRLLVL.

The CDR3 loop reads CASSELYNSPLHF. CDR3 sequence (DNA): TGCGCCAGCAGTGAATTGTATAATTCACCCCTCCACTTT. The chain combines TRBV10-1 with TRBJ1-6; D uncertain. From germline, CDR1 is WNHNN and CDR2 SYGVQD (reference sequence). The germline V and J ends were trimmed by 3 bases and 4 bases, with 4 bases remaining between them. There are 13 residues in the CDR3.

The chain uses TRBV7-8 and TRBJ2-3; 10 positions agree with TRBD2. This CDR3 is built from 17 residues. V was clipped by 5 bases and J by 2 bases; unmatched bases: 10. Germline V gives CDR1 SGHVS, CDR2 FQNEAQ. Written as DNA, the CDR3 is TGTGCCAGCAGCGCCGGACTAGCGGAACTACTCACAGATACGCAGTATTTT. It encodes CASSAGLAELLTDTQYF.

To note about this clonotype: One end of the junction fails to match germline, which may point to a read error. This chain links TRBV9 with TRBJ2-2; 12 positions agree with TRBD2. This CDR3 contains 16 residues. CDR1 SGDLS and CDR2 YYNGEE come from the germline V gene. CDR3 region: CASSVTSGRNTEELFF. The CDR3 DNA reads TGTGCCAGCAGCGTTACTAGCGGGAGGAACACCGAGGAGCTGTTTTTT.

This clonotype was seen repeatedly, ten times or more. This chain uses TRBV20-1 with TRBJ2-7; 8 bases are shared with TRBD1. There are 12 residues in the CDR3. The junction had 4 bases not matched to a gene; V was cut back by 7 bases and J by 2 bases. Germline V gene sequence: CDR1 DFQATT, CDR2 SNEGSKA (reference sequence). The CDR3 DNA is TGCAGTGGGGGGACAGGTCCCTACGAGCAGTACTTC. It yields the protein CSGGTGPYEQYF.

This clonotype has more than one count but fewer than ten. The chain uses TRBV7-8 and TRBJ2-5; 9 nucleotides agree with TRBD2. The CDR3 extends over 17 amino acids. Germline lookup yields CDR1 SGHVS and CDR2 FQNEAQ. V lost 5 bases to trimming and J lost 3 bases; unmatched junction nucleotides: 13. The CDR3 protein is CASSPLGLGLAKETQYF. In nucleotides, the CDR3 is TGTGCCAGCAGCCCTCTAGGGCTGGGACTAGCTAAAGAGACCCAGTACTTC.

This clonotype occurred a few times. V usage is TRBV25-1 and J usage is TRBJ2-5; D gene ambiguous. Germline loops: CDR1 MGHDK, CDR2 SYGVNS. The CDR3 runs to 13 residues. Trimming cost V 4 bases and J 5 bases, with 11 bases left between them. The CDR3 region has the DNA TGTGCCAGCAGTGGACCAGGATGGGAGACCCAGTACTTC. Translating it yields CASSGPGWETQYF.

This clonotype was counted at least ten times. The chain uses TRBV6-2 or TRBV6-3 and TRBJ2-1, with TRBD2 matching over 11 bases. J lost 6 bases, V lost 6 bases, and 10 bases had no gene match. The CDR3 has 16 residues. Germline-derived CDR1 and CDR2 are MNHEY and SVGEGT. The CDR3 protein is CASRHLTSGRLNEQFF. For the CDR3, the DNA is TGTGCCAGCAGGCACCTCACTAGCGGGAGACTCAATGAGCAGTTCTTC.

Details on this clonotype: A read error may produce the germline difference seen at one junction end. The J gene is TRBJ2-7, the V gene TRBV12-3 or TRBV12-4; 7 bases match TRBD1. This CDR3 spans 14 amino acids. As DNA, the CDR3 is TGTGCCGGCAGTCAACGGACAGGTCCTTACGAGCAGTACTTC. This gives the protein CAGSQRTGPYEQYF.

This clonotype was detected ten times or more. This rearrangement joins TRBV20-1 to TRBJ1-1; 7 bases are a match to TRBD1. The CDR3 is 14 amino acids. CDR1 DFQATT and CDR2 SNEGSKA come from the germline V gene (reference sequence). J was trimmed by 0 bases and V by 0 bases; bases with no gene match: 1. DNA for the CDR3: TGCAGTGCTAGAGACGGGACAGTGAACACTGAAGCTTTCTTT. This encodes CSARDGTVNTEAFF.

The chain employs TRBV7-9 and TRBJ2-2, with 11 positions matching TRBD1. The V gene's germline CDR1 is SEHNR and CDR2 FQNEAQ (reference sequence). The J segment lost 5 bases and the V segment lost 5 bases, leaving 7 bases of the junction unmatched. CDR3 size: 16 residues. The CDR3 sequence: CASSVGQGAWTGELFF. CDR3 in DNA: TGTGCCAGCAGCGTCGGACAGGGGGCCTGGACCGGGGAGCTGTTTTTT.

This rearrangement joins TRBV29-1 to TRBJ2-7; D gene uncertain. This CDR3 region has 11 residues. Germline V CDR1 and CDR2: SQVTM, ANQGSEA. The V and J ends lost 6 bases and 0 bases respectively, with 6 bases between them. CDR3 sequence: CSVLFSYEQYF. CDR3 coding DNA: TGCAGCGTATTATTCTCCTACGAGCAGTACTTC.

This clonotype was seen many times. V gene TRBV10-3 combines with J gene TRBJ1-2; the D is unclear. The germline V gene encodes CDR1 ENHRY and CDR2 SYGVKD. The CDR3 length is 14 residues. Trimming removed 0 bases at V and 0 bases at J, with 5 bases between. The CDR3 coding sequence is TGTGCCATCAGTGAGTCGATGTCTAACTATGGCTACACCTTC. Translation gives CAISESMSNYGYTF.

The chain carries TRBV7-9 and TRBJ1-5; 7 nucleotides match TRBD1. The CDR3 is made up of 14 amino acids. The germline V gene has CDR1 SEHNR and CDR2 FQNEAQ (reference sequence). V dropped 5 bases and J dropped 6; count of bases not matched to a gene: 7. This CDR3 reads CASSQEGGPQPQHF. The CDR3 bases are TGTGCCAGCAGCCAGGAAGGGGGCCCTCAGCCCCAGCATTTT.